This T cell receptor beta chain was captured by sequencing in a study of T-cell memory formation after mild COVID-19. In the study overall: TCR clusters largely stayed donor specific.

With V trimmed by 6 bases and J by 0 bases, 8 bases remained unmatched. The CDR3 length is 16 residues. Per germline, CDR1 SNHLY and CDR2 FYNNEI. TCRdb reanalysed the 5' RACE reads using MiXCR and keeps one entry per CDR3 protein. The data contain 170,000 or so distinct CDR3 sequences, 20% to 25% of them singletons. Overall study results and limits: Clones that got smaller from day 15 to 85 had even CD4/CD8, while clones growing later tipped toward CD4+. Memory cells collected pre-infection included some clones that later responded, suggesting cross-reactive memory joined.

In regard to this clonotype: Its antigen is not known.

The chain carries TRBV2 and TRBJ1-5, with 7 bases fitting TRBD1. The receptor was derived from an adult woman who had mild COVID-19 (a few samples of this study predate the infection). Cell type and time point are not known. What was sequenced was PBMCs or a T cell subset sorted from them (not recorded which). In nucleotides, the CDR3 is TGTGCCAGCAGGGACGGACAGGTCTATAGCAATCAGCCCCAGCATTTT. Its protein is CASRDGQVYSNQPQHF.